The clone carrying this T cell receptor (beta chain) was found many times. Additional autoimmune diseases, uncontrolled infections, pregnancy or lactation disqualified patients. The PBMCs used were ones drawn from approximately 10 ml of fresh peripheral blood. The CDR3 runs to 12 residues. V was pared by 7 bases and J by 1 base, with 7 bases between. Germline loops: CDR1 MDHEN, CDR2 SYDVKM. This sample is drawn from a study of Graves' ophthalmopathy and Graves' hyperthyroidism. RNA transcripts provided the template for amplifying TCR beta CDR3 regions. First-round RT-PCR with HTBI primers preceded a second-round multiplex PCR. TCRdb re-called the multiplex PCR reads with MiXCR, one entry per CDR3 protein. This sample has 450,000 or so distinct CDR3 sequences, with around 14% found just once.

The chain joins TRBV28 to TRBJ2-5; TRBD2 is a possible D gene (5 bases). The sequenced material came from blood. The source of this sequence is a woman in her twenties or thirties with Graves' ophthalmopathy. CDR3 sequence reads: CASTSSQETQYF. As DNA, the CDR3 is TGTGCCAGCACTAGCTCCCAAGAGACCCAGTACTTC.